The 27 T cell receptor beta chains listed next were all sequenced from one sample in a study of shared clonotypes between healthy human individuals. Some clones are missing from TCRdb's copy, which holds only in-frame ones; the method was immunoSEQ multiplex PCR. The sample has more than 1,200,000 clones; about 98.5% are singletons. Sequencing was done on a sample of naive CD4+ T cells sorted from blood. Sample subset: CD45RA+ positively selected. The receptors originated from a man under 40 in good health.

The chain recombines TRBV6-5 with TRBJ1-2; tentative D call: TRBD1 (6 bases). Per the germline V gene, CDR1 is MNHEY and CDR2 is SVGAGI. V shed 6 bases and J shed 4 bases, with 15 bases lying between them. This CDR3 is 14 amino acids long. The chain's CDR3 is CASRNREGGYGYTF. As DNA, the CDR3 is TGTGCCAGCAGAAACAGGGAGGGTGGCTATGGCTACACCTTC.

The genes are TRBV9 and TRBJ2-2, with 10 bases fitting TRBD2. Trimming took 5 bases from V and 5 from J; bases not matched to a gene: 6. Germline V gives CDR1 SGDLS, CDR2 YYNGEE. This CDR3 region has 15 residues. CDR3 nucleotides: TGTGCCAGCAGGAAGACTAGCGGGCCGACCGGGGAGCTGTTTTTT. Protein product: CASRKTSGPTGELFF.

This clone appeared a single time. Written as DNA, the CDR3 is TGTGCCAGCAGCCAAGTTTGGGGAGGGGAGCAGTACTTC. Translated, it gives CASSQVWGGEQYF. The genes are TRBV14 and TRBJ2-7; 7 nucleotides match TRBD2. This CDR3 is 13 amino acids long. Germline CDR1 reads SGHDN; CDR2 reads FVKESK. V shed 1 base and J 7 bases; nucleotides not matched to a gene: 4.

A single count supports this clone. The V gene is TRBV5-1, the J gene TRBJ2-1, with D maybe TRBD2 (5 bases). The length of the CDR3 is 14 residues. Deletions cut 0 bases from V and 8 bases from J, with 12 bases between. Germline V CDR1 and CDR2: SGHRS, YFSETQ. This CDR3 is CASSLGWGSDEQFF. The CDR3 bases are TGCGCCAGCAGCTTGGGATGGGGTAGCGATGAGCAGTTCTTC.

V and J are TRBV9 and TRBJ2-3; either TRBD1 or TRBD2 may supply D (6 bases each). V was shortened by 1 base and J by 14 bases, with 17 bases between the two germline ends. The CDR3 totals 13 residues. Germline V gene sequence: CDR1 SGDLS, CDR2 YYNGEE. This CDR3 is CASSVRGEADPYF. The CDR3, as DNA: TGTGCCAGCAGCGTAAGGGGGGAAGCGGACCCGTATTTT.

Concerning this clone itself: This sample includes further DNA sequences coding for the same CDR3. V usage is TRBV20-1 and J usage is TRBJ2-1; D is uncertain. Germline V gene sequence: CDR1 DFQATT, CDR2 SNEGSKA (reference sequence). V gave up 3 bases and J gave up 6 bases, with 6 bases separating them. This CDR3 has 11 residues. The chain's CDR3 is CSARAGNEQFF. In DNA, the CDR3 is TGCAGTGCTAGGGCTGGCAATGAGCAGTTCTTC.

The V gene is TRBV6-1, the J gene TRBJ2-2; D is ambiguous. Trimming took 1 base from V and 4 from J, leaving 7 bases between them. The CDR3 totals 14 residues. Germline lookup yields CDR1 MNHNS and CDR2 SASEGT. CDR3 region: CASSEERVTGELFF. In DNA form, the CDR3 reads TGTGCCAGCAGTGAAGAACGGGTCACCGGGGAGCTGTTTTTT.

In DNA, the CDR3 is TGCAGCTATAGGTCTGCGGGGAGGGCAGATACGCAGTATTTT. Translated: CSYRSAGRADTQYF. The chain carries TRBV29-1 and TRBJ2-3; TRBD2 matches at 7 bases. The J segment lost 4 bases and the V segment lost 8 bases, leaving 12 bases of the junction unmatched. Germline V CDR1 and CDR2: SQVTM, ANQGSEA. The CDR3 has 14 residues.

The chain combines TRBV5-5 with TRBJ1-2, with D uncertain. V lost 0 bases, J lost 4 bases, and 13 bases lay in between. The CDR3 consists of 15 residues. Looked up from germline, CDR1 is SGHKS and CDR2 is YYEKEE (reference sequence). The CDR3, as DNA: TGTGCCAGCAGCTTGGTTTCCAACCCAATCTATGGCTACACCTTC. Protein sequence: CASSLVSNPIYGYTF.

The rearrangement joins TRBV5-1 to TRBJ1-1; tentatively, D is TRBD1 (5 bases). CDR1 is SGHRS and CDR2 is YFSETQ in the germline V gene. CDR3 length equals 15 residues. V lost 4 bases, J lost 0 bases, and 13 bases lay in between. Here the CDR3 DNA reads TGCGCCAGCAGCCGGCGGGGCGGGGTGAACACTGAAGCTTTCTTT. Translation gives CASSRRGGVNTEAFF.

The V gene is TRBV5-8, the J gene TRBJ2-7; 8 bases map to TRBD1. This CDR3 region has 14 residues. Germline CDR1 and CDR2: SGHTS and YDEGEE. After removal of 4 bases from V and 1 base from J, the junction contained 4 bases not matched to a gene. CDR3 DNA sequence: TGTGCCAGCAGCGAGGACAGGGCATCCTACGAGCAGTACTTC. Encoded protein: CASSEDRASYEQYF.

This chain uses TRBV5-5 with TRBJ1-1; no clear D gene. The CDR3 totals 15 residues. The germline V and J ends were trimmed by 0 bases and 1 base, with 10 bases remaining between them. Germline loops: CDR1 SGHKS, CDR2 YYEKEE (reference sequence). The CDR3 nucleotides are TGTGCCAGCAGCTTGGCTATGAAACAGAACACTGAAGCTTTCTTT. It codes for CASSLAMKQNTEAFF.

The chain uses TRBV9 and TRBJ2-1; 11 nucleotides agree with TRBD2. Germline trimming cut 4 bases from V and 4 bases from J; bases unmatched to any gene: 10. The CDR3 is made up of 17 amino acids. Germline V gene lookup returns CDR1 SGDLS and CDR2 YYNGEE. The CDR3 region has the DNA TGTGCCAGCAGCAGACCGGGACTAGCGGATCGTTACAATGAGCAGTTCTTC. This gives the protein CASSRPGLADRYNEQFF.

This clone was observed once. This chain connects TRBV29-1 to TRBJ2-7; the D is unclear. With 2 bases removed from V and 3 bases from J, the gap between germline ends came to 5 bases. CDR1 is SQVTM, CDR2 ANQGSEA, per germline. This CDR3 spans 11 amino acids. The CDR3 protein is CSVETIYEQYF. The CDR3 DNA reads as TGCAGCGTTGAAACCATCTACGAGCAGTACTTC.

This CDR3 reads CASSSPVGGATDTQYF. CDR3 nucleotide sequence: TGTGCCAGCAGCTCTCCCGTCGGGGGGGCCACAGATACGCAGTATTTT. The chain employs TRBV9 and TRBJ2-3; 8 nucleotides align to TRBD2. The CDR3 consists of 16 residues. Per the germline V gene, CDR1 is SGDLS and CDR2 is YYNGEE. With V trimmed by 4 bases and J by 2 bases, 9 bases remained unmatched. The full variable domain, its missing parts supplied by reference TRBV9 and TRBJ2-3, is DSGVTQTPKHLITATGQRVTLRCSPRSGDLSVYWYQQSLDQGLQFLIQYYNGEERAKGNILERFSAQQFPDLHSELNLSSLELGDSALYFCASSSPVGGATDTQYFGPGTRLTVL.

This clone was picked up one time. The chain couples TRBV29-1 to TRBJ1-4; D uncertain. The CDR3 contains 13 residues. V dropped 5 bases and J dropped 7 bases, with 14 bases sitting between them. CDR1 SQVTM and CDR2 ANQGSEA come from the germline V gene. The CDR3 coding sequence is TGCAGCGTTACTAGTAGGAATAGTGAAAAACTGTTTTTT. Translating gives CSVTSRNSEKLFF. Looking up the rest from reference TRBV29-1 and TRBJ1-4 gives the full variable domain: SAVISQKPSRDICQRGTSLTIQCQVDSQVTMMFWYRQQPGQSLTLIATANQGSEATYESGFVIDKFPISRPNLTFSTLTVSNMSPEDSSIYLCSVTSRNSEKLFFGSGTQLSVL.

V usage is TRBV21-1 and J usage is TRBJ1-1. TRBV21-1 is deemed a pseudogene. The CDR3 runs 16 residues. For the CDR3, the DNA is TGTGCCAGCAGCATCGTTGTAGCTACACAATTCACTGAAGCTTTCTTT. Protein sequence: CASSIVVATQFTEAFF.

This clone was recorded once. The chain carries TRBV11-2 and TRBJ2-7; 7 bases map to TRBD1. The CDR3 sequence is 14 residues long. V shed 5 bases, J shed 6 bases, and the junction held 10 bases outside the gene matches. Germline CDR1 reads SGHAT; CDR2 reads FQNNGV. CDR3 amino acids: CASSTDRTGGEQYF. The CDR3, as DNA: TGTGCCAGCAGCACCGACCGGACAGGAGGCGAGCAGTACTTC.

The genes are TRBV29-1 and TRBJ2-1; 8 positions agree with TRBD2. The CDR3 is 14 amino acids. The J segment lost 5 bases and the V segment lost 4 bases, leaving 7 bases of the junction unmatched. Germline V lookup: CDR1 SQVTM, CDR2 ANQGSEA. CDR3 sequence (DNA): TGCAGCGTTGTCGGGAGGGCCATACACAATGAGCAGTTCTTC. Translated: CSVVGRAIHNEQFF.

The V and J genes are TRBV2 and TRBJ1-3; D might be TRBD1 (6 bases). The CDR3 extends over 17 amino acids. With 6 bases removed from V and 0 bases from J, the gap between germline ends came to 18 bases. Germline CDR1 is SNHLY and CDR2 is FYNNEI. Written as DNA, the CDR3 is TGTGCCAGCAGGGGTCGGGACAACCCCCTCTCTGGAAACACCATATATTTT. Its protein is CASRGRDNPLSGNTIYF.

The genes are TRBV29-1 and TRBJ2-7; 8 bases agree with TRBD1. The CDR3 contains 12 residues. The V gene's germline CDR1 is SQVTM and CDR2 ANQGSEA. V dropped 7 bases and J dropped 3; count of bases not matched to a gene: 5. The CDR3 is CSAGDRRYEQYF. The CDR3 DNA follows: TGCAGCGCAGGGGACAGGCGCTACGAGCAGTACTTC.

This chain uses TRBV9 with TRBJ2-1; weak D call: TRBD1 (5 bases). The germline V gene has CDR1 SGDLS and CDR2 YYNGEE. The CDR3 spans 15 residues. With 4 bases removed from V and 4 bases from J, the gap between germline ends came to 15 bases. Written as DNA, the CDR3 is TGTGCCAGCAGCCCGGAACCTAGGGGATACAATGAGCAGTTCTTC. This translates into CASSPEPRGYNEQFF.

The rearrangement joins TRBV7-3 to TRBJ2-1; D gene unclear. V was cut by 5 bases and J by 7 bases, with 18 bases left in between. The length of the CDR3 is 15 residues. The germline V gene encodes CDR1 SGHTA and CDR2 FQGTGA. CDR3: CASSDQVVTANEQFF. The DNA of the CDR3 is TGTGCCAGCAGCGATCAAGTAGTGACTGCGAATGAGCAGTTCTTC.

The genes are TRBV5-4 and TRBJ2-7; 9 nucleotides agree with TRBD2. The CDR3 spans 16 residues. The ends lost 0 bases at V and 0 bases at J; junction bases unmatched: 4. Germline V gene sequence: CDR1 SGHNT, CDR2 YYREEE (reference sequence). CDR3 bases: TGTGCCAGCAGCTTGGGTAGCGGGAGAAGCTCCTACGAGCAGTACTTC. Protein: CASSLGSGRSSYEQYF.

The chain combines TRBV28 with TRBJ1-4, with TRBD1 matching 8 bases. The J segment lost 7 bases and the V segment lost 6 bases, leaving 10 bases of the junction unmatched. The CDR3 is made up of 15 amino acids. Germline loops: CDR1 MDHEN, CDR2 SYDVKM. CDR3 sequence (DNA): TGTGCCAGCAGCGCCCCGGGACAGGCAGTTGAAAAACTGTTTTTT. Translation gives CASSAPGQAVEKLFF.

The chain has TRBV5-1 and TRBJ2-3; D is tentatively TRBD1 or TRBD2 (5 bases each). Germline lookup yields CDR1 SGHRS and CDR2 YFSETQ. V lost 6 bases and J 0 bases, leaving 8 bases between the germline ends. The CDR3 covers 13 residues. CDR3 sequence (DNA): TGCGCCAGCAATCGGGACAGCACAGATACGCAGTATTTT. This codes for CASNRDSTDTQYF.

CDR3 in amino acids: CASSHLIRTVSGANVLTF. Written as DNA, the CDR3 is TGTGCCAGCAGCCACCTAATCAGGACAGTCTCTGGGGCCAACGTCCTGACTTTC. The chain uses TRBV7-2 and TRBJ2-6; D may be TRBD1 (6 bases). The CDR3 has 18 residues. Germline CDR1 is SGHTA and CDR2 is FQGNSA. Trimming removed 5 bases at V and 0 bases at J, with 17 bases between. The full variable domain, with the rest looked up from reference TRBV7-2 and TRBJ2-6, is GAGVSQSPSNKVTEKGKDVELRCDPISGHTALYWYRQSLGQGLEFLIYFQGNSAPDKSGLPSDRFSAERTGGSVSTLTIQRTQQEDSAVYLCASSHLIRTVSGANVLTFGAGSRLTVL.